The T cell receptor (beta chain) described here comes from a study of T cells after posttransplantation cyclophosphamide. After removal of 1 base from V and 7 bases from J, the junction contained 10 bases not matched to a gene. The CDR3 is 16 amino acids. Germline loops: CDR1 SGHRS, CDR2 YFSETQ. The study, taken as a whole, reports: Tissue-infiltrating T cells from skin or gut overlapped little with blood T cells. Recipient CMV seropositivity and CMV reactivation strongly tracked TRB clonality.

The assay was immunoSEQ multiplex PCR, and TCRdb's table has in-frame clones only and misses some. This table has around 50,000 clones, 92% appearing once. On the day of bone marrow donation, the related graft donor provided peripheral blood. Comment on this clone: Its target is unknown.

The sequenced material came from PBMCs. The V gene is TRBV5-1, the J gene TRBJ2-1; 8 bases map to TRBD2. The source of this sequence is a woman between 45 and 65 years old in good health and a related stem cell transplant donor. The CDR3 sequence: CASSLLGAGDLNEQFF. CDR3 nucleotide sequence: TGCGCCAGCAGCTTGTTAGGAGCGGGGGATCTGAATGAGCAGTTCTTC.